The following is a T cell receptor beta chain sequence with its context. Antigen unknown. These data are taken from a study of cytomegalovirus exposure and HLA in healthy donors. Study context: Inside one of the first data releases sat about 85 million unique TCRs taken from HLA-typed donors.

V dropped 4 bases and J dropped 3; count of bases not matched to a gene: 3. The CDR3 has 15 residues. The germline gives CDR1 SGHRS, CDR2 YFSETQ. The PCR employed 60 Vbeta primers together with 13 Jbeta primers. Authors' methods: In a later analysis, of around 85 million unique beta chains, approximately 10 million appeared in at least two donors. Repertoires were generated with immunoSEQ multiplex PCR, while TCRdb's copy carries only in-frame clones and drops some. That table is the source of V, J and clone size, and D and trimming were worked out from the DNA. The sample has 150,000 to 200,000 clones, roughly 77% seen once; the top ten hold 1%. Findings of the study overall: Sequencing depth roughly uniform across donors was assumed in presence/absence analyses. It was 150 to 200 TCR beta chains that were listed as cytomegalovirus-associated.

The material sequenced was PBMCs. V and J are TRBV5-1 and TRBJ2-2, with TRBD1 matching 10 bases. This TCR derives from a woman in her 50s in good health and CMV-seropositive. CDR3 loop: CASSMTGGYTGELFF. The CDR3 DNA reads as TGCGCCAGCAGCATGACAGGGGGCTACACCGGGGAGCTGTTTTTT.